Following are 9 T cell receptor beta chains from one sample sequenced in a study of blood T cell repertoires in COVID-19. Produced via immunoSEQ multiplex PCR; TCRdb's table is partial and in-frame only. The profile shows 190,000 or so clones, about 87% of them singletons. The specimen sequenced was peripheral blood. The receptors derive from a woman aged 18-29 years who had recovered from COVID-19.

The chain uses TRBV2 and TRBJ2-6; TRBD1 aligns across 11 bases. Germline assignment: CDR1 SNHLY and CDR2 FYNNEI. There are 16 residues in the CDR3. J gave up 5 bases and V 10 bases, and 10 bases lay outside the gene matches. The CDR3 spells CATRDRGAARANVLTF. In nucleotides, the CDR3 is TGTGCCACCCGGGACAGGGGGGCGGCTCGGGCCAACGTCCTGACTTTC.

The chain uses TRBV27 and TRBJ2-2, with TRBD1 as a possible D gene (7 bases). The CDR3 has 16 residues. From germline, CDR1 is MNHEY and CDR2 SMNVEV (reference sequence). Trimming took off 7 bases at V and 7 bases at J, with 22 bases between the two ends. CDR3 nucleotide sequence: TGTGCCAGCACAGTGGGTGGAGGGGGCAGTGGCGGGGAGCTGTTTTTT. It translates to CASTVGGGGSGGELFF.

The J gene is TRBJ1-1, the V gene TRBV5-1; 7 bases map to TRBD1. CDR3 length equals 14 residues. Germline CDR1 reads SGHRS; CDR2 reads YFSETQ. The V segment lost 0 bases and the J segment 4 bases; nucleotides outside the gene matches: 3. CDR3 loop: CASSLGQGVTEAFF. The CDR3, as DNA: TGCGCCAGCAGCTTGGGACAGGGAGTCACTGAAGCTTTCTTT.

The chain combines TRBV5-5 with TRBJ1-4; 7 bases align to TRBD1. V shed 4 bases and J 7 bases; nucleotides not matched to a gene: 4. CDR3 size: 13 residues. Germline values: CDR1 SGHKS, CDR2 YYEKEE (reference sequence). In DNA form, the CDR3 reads TGTGCCAGCAGCCATACAGGGGTTGAAAAACTGTTTTTT. Translation gives CASSHTGVEKLFF. The full variable domain, completed using reference TRBV5-5 and TRBJ1-4, is DAGVTQSPTHLIKTRGQQVTLRCSPISGHKSVSWYQQVLGQGPQFIFQYYEKEERGRGNFPDRFSARQFPNYSSELNVNALLLGDSALYLCASSHTGVEKLFFGSGTQLSVL.

The chain is built from TRBV3-1 (or the pseudogene TRBV3-2) and TRBJ2-5, with D perhaps matching TRBD1 (7 bases). Deletions cut 0 bases from V and 4 bases from J, with 9 bases between. The CDR3 consists of 14 residues. Germline lookup yields CDR1 LGHDT and CDR2 YNNKEL (reference sequence). This chain's CDR3 is CASSQDRGAETQYF. The CDR3 DNA follows: TGTGCCAGCAGCCAAGACAGGGGGGCAGAGACCCAGTACTTC.

The chain is built from TRBV5-1 and TRBJ2-2, with a possible D match to TRBD1 (6 bases). The CDR3 sequence is 13 residues long. In germline, CDR1 is SGHRS, CDR2 YFSETQ. Between the trimmed V and J ends, which lost 3 bases and 8 bases, there was a span of 11 bases. The CDR3 region is CASSSVDRGELFF. In nucleotides, the CDR3 is TGCGCCAGCAGCTCTGTCGACAGGGGGGAGCTGTTTTTT.

This chain uses TRBV6-2 or TRBV6-3 with TRBJ2-7; tentatively, D is TRBD1 (5 bases). V gave up 4 bases and J gave up 1 base, with 11 bases separating them. Germline lookup yields CDR1 MNHEY and CDR2 SVGEGT. The CDR3 has 14 residues. The CDR3: CASSLSGHSYEQYF. The CDR3 coding sequence is TGTGCCAGCAGTTTGTCCGGACATTCCTACGAGCAGTACTTC.

The rearrangement uses TRBV12-5 and TRBJ2-7; TRBD1 agrees at 8 bases. This CDR3 spans 17 amino acids. The junction had 11 bases not matched to a gene; V was cut back by 2 bases and J by 2 bases. Looked up from germline, CDR1 is LGHNT and CDR2 is FRNRAP. The CDR3 DNA sequence: TGTGCTAGTGGTTTGTCAGGGGGCATCCAACAACCCTACGAGCAGTACTTC. Its protein is CASGLSGGIQQPYEQYF.

The rearrangement joins TRBV21-1 to TRBJ2-7; the D call of TRBD1 is as the table states it, not checked on the DNA. TRBV21-1 is reported as a pseudogene. This CDR3 is 14 amino acids long. The CDR3 protein is CASISGQGTYEQYV. CDR3 coding DNA: TGTGCCAGCATTTCAGGACAGGGGACCTACGAGCAGTACGTC.